This T cell receptor (beta chain) came from a study of response to subunit inactivated influenza vaccine. Study-wide points: Authors suggested each seasonal flu vaccination may recruit only limited numbers of new T cells.

The germline gives CDR1 ENHRY, CDR2 SYGVKD. The CDR3 spans 15 residues. The ends lost 7 bases at V and 0 bases at J; junction bases unmatched: 7. TCRdb re-called the RT-PCR reads with MiXCR, one entry per CDR3 protein. This table holds about 800,000 distinct CDR3 sequences, about 20% found once. In its sample, this clonotype was seen a few times. Its cognate antigen is unknown. The sequencing here drew on PBMCs from blood, taken roughly 5 days after vaccination. This sequence was found in a man aged 45-65 years who received an inactivated influenza vaccine. The J gene is TRBJ2-3, the V gene TRBV10-3, with 7 bases fitting TRBD1. The CDR3 nucleotides are TGTGCCATCAACCCGACAGGGTCCAGCACAGATACGCAGTATTTT. It specifies CAINPTGSSTDTQYF.